This TCR beta chain was identified during a study of identical twins. Study-level points and caveats: Twin pairs' shared out-of-frame alpha sequences were enriched in low generation probability.

As regards this clonotype: Its antigen remains unknown.

One entry per CDR3 protein, called by TCRdb with MiXCR from the 5' RACE reads. The sample yields 240,000 or so distinct CDR3 sequences, under 12% seen once. The germline CDR1 and CDR2 sequences are DFQATT and SNEGSKA (reference sequence). The CDR3 contains 14 residues. The V end lost 1 base, the J end lost 0 bases, and 7 bases lay between the germline ends. The source is a man aged 45-60 years in good health. Sequenced sample: memory T cells sorted from blood. This chain links TRBV20-1 with TRBJ1-5, with no clear D. CDR3: CSARGRNSNQPQHF. The CDR3 DNA follows: TGCAGTGCTAGAGGTCGGAATAGCAATCAGCCCCAGCATTTT.